These T cell receptor beta chains were read from a single sample in a study of Ad26.COV2.S vaccination and SARS-CoV-2 variants. TCRdb's table, derived via immunoSEQ multiplex PCR, lists solely in-frame clones and lacks some. The data contain around 300,000 clones, around nine tenths of them singletons. The sequences come from peripheral blood, collected in a trial of Ad26.COV2.S vaccine versus placebo. Source of these receptors: a person between 18 and 59 years old who received the Ad26.COV2.S COVID-19 vaccine or a placebo. Each CDR3 is given with its conserved first and last residue. The D gene is left open where the match is weak. Clone size is stated in some rows and not others, as once, few, many or a class when expanded.

size | J | V | D | DNA | CDR3
- | TRBJ2-1 | TRBV24-1 | - | TGTGCCACCAGTGACAGTTACAATGAGCAGTTCTTC | CATSDSYNEQFF
- | TRBJ1-4 | TRBV6-4 | - | TGTGCCAGCAGTGACAGGGGAAGGGGTGAAAAACTGTTTTTT | CASSDRGRGEKLFF
- | TRBJ1-5 | TRBV5-6 | - | TGTGCCAGCAGCAAGGTCCCTGGAGGGCCCCAGCATTTT | CASSKVPGGPQHF
- | TRBJ1-4 | TRBV7-9 | TRBD1 | TGTGCCAGCAGCCGACGGACAGGGTTTGATGAAAAACTGTTTTTT | CASSRRTGFDEKLFF
- | TRBJ2-3 | TRBV28 | - | TGTGCCAGCAGAAGGGGATCGACAGATACGCAGTATTTT | CASRRGSTDTQYF
- | TRBJ1-5 | TRBV7-9 | TRBD1 | TGTGCCAGCAGCCCCTGGACAGGGAGCAATCAGCCCCAGCATTTT | CASSPWTGSNQPQHF
- | TRBJ1-2 | TRBV20-1 | - | TGCAGTGCTAGAGAACAGATGGGGTACACCTTC | CSAREQMGYTF
few | TRBJ2-1 | TRBV9 | - | TGTGCCAGCAGCCCCCACAGGGAGTTGCAGTTCTTC | CASSPHRELQFF
once | TRBJ1-1 | TRBV9 | TRBD1 | TGTGCCAGCAGCGTAAACCCCGGGACAGCGAACACTGAAGCTTTCTTT | CASSVNPGTANTEAFF
- | TRBJ1-2 | TRBV5-1 | - | TGCGCCAGCAGCTTGTTAGGGGGATCGAGCTATGGCTACACCTTC | CASSLLGGSSYGYTF
few | TRBJ1-5 | TRBV4-1 | TRBD1 | TGCGCCAGCAGCCAGGAGCCCGGGACAGGGTGGCCCCAGCATTTT | CASSQEPGTGWPQHF
- | TRBJ2-2 | TRBV27 | TRBD2 | TGTGCCAGCAAGGGAGGGCACAACACCGGGGAGCTGTTTTTT | CASKGGHNTGELFF
- | TRBJ2-4 | TRBV27 | - | TGTGCCAGCAGTTTTAGCCAGACCAAAAACATTCAGTACTTC | CASSFSQTKNIQYF
- | TRBJ2-7 | TRBV2 | TRBD1 | TGTGCCAGCAGGGATGGGACAGGGGGGCGACACGAGCAGTACTTC | CASRDGTGGRHEQYF
few | TRBJ2-7 | TRBV5-1 | TRBD1 | TGCGCCAGCAGCTTGATAGCAGGGGGTGAATACGAGCAGTACTTC | CASSLIAGGEYEQYF
once | TRBJ2-3 | TRBV29-1 | TRBD1 | TGCAGCGTTGCACTTGACAGGGCGGTAGATACGCAGTATTTT | CSVALDRAVDTQYF